This TCR beta chain comes out of a study of blood T cells in healthy people across ages. Overall study: Capture by template switching was about one barcoded beta molecule per two T cells. Study findings and constraints: Roughly linearly, TCR beta diversity per million T cells fell as age increased. It was held that diversity estimates obtained from one million T cells represented underestimates.

Of note for this clonotype: Its antigen is unknown.

A second PCR, run for about 7 to 11 cycles, used a sample-barcoded 5' primer plus a J-beta primer mix. One entry per CDR3 protein, called by TCRdb with MiXCR from the 5' RACE reads. The repertoire holds 1.2 million to 1.5 million distinct CDR3 sequences, with 59% as singletons. There are 15 residues in the CDR3. Trimming stripped 7 bases from V and 1 base from J, with 14 bases between. From germline, CDR1 is MNHEY and CDR2 SVGAGI. This sequence originates from a man aged 18-30 years in good health. Sequenced material: blood. The V and J genes are TRBV6-5 and TRBJ2-1; tentatively, D is TRBD2 (6 bases). The CDR3 nucleotides are TGTGCCAGCACTCATGGAGGGGAGTCCTACAATGAGCAGTTCTTC. Translated, it gives CASTHGGESYNEQFF.